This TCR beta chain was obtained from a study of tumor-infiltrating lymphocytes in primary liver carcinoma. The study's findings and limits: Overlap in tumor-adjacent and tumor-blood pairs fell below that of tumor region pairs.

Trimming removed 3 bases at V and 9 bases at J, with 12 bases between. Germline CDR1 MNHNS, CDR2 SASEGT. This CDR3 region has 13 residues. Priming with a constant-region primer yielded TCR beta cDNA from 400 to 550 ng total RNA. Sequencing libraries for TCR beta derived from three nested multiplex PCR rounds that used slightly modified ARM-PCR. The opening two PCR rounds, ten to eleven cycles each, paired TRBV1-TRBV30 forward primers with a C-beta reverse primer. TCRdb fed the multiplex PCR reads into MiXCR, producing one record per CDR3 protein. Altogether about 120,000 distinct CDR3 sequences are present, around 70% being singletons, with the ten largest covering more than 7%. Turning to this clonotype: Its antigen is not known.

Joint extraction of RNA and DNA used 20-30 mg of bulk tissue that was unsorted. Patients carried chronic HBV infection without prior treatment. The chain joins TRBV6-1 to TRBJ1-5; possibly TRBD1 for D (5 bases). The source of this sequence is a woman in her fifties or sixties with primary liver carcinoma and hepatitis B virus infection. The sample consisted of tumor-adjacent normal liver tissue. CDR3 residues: CASSDPRGRPQHF. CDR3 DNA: TGTGCCAGCAGTGACCCCCGGGGACGGCCCCAGCATTTT.